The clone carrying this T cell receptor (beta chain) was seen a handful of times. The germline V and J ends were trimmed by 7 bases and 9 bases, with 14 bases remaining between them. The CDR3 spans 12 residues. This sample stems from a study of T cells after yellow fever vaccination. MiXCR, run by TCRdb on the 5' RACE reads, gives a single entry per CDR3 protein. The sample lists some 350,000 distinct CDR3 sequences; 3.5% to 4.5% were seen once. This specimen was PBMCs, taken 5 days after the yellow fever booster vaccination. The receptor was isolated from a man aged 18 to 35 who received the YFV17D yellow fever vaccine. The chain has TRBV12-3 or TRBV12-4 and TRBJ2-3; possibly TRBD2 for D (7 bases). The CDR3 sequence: CASIRKGGTQYF. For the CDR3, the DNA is TGTGCCAGCATCCGGAAGGGGGGGACGCAGTATTTT.